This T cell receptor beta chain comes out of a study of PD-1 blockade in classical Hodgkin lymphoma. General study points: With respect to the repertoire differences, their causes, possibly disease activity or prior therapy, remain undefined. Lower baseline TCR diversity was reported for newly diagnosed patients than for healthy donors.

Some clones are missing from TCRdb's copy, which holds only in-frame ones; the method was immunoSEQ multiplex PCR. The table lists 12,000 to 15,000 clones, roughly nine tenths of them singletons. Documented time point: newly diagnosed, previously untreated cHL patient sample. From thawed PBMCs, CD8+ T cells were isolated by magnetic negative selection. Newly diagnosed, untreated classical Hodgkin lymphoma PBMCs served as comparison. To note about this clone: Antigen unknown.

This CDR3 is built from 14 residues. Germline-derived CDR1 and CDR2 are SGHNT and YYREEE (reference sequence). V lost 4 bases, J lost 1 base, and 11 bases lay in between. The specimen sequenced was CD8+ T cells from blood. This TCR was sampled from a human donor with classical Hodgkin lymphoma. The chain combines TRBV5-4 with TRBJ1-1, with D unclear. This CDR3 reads CASSPLGSNTEAFF. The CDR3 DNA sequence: TGTGCCAGCAGCCCCCTGGGATCGAACACTGAAGCTTTCTTT.